These 14 T cell receptor beta chains came from one sample sequenced in a study of T cell changes during pregnancy in multiple sclerosis. Repertoires were generated with immunoSEQ multiplex PCR, while TCRdb's copy carries only in-frame clones and drops some. This table has tens of thousands of clones, around 90% appearing once. The specimen comprised peripheral blood, sampled in the first trimester of pregnancy. These receptors all come from a female donor in good health, enrolled as a control in a pregnancy study.

The chain combines TRBV7-9 with TRBJ1-5; no definite D call. The length of the CDR3 is 16 residues. V lost 5 bases and J 0 bases, leaving 14 bases between the germline ends. The germline V gene has CDR1 SEHNR and CDR2 FQNEAQ (reference sequence). CDR3 in DNA: TGTGCCAGCAGCCCCTCGGGTGCTGTTAGCAATCAGCCCCAGCATTTT. This encodes CASSPSGAVSNQPQHF.

The chain is built from TRBV5-4 and TRBJ1-1; TRBD1 might be the D (5 bases). The germline V gene encodes CDR1 SGHNT and CDR2 YYREEE (reference sequence). Trimming stripped 4 bases from V and 3 bases from J, with 16 bases between. The CDR3 is 15 residues long. CDR3 in DNA: TGTGCCAGCAGCCAGGAGGGGAGTTGGGACACTGAAGCTTTCTTT. Its protein is CASSQEGSWDTEAFF.

The J gene is TRBJ1-1, the V gene TRBV6-5, with 9 bases aligning to TRBD1. With V trimmed by 6 bases and J by 5 bases, 7 bases remained unmatched. Germline-derived CDR1 and CDR2 are MNHEY and SVGAGI. The CDR3 spans 14 residues. The CDR3 region has the DNA TGTGCCAGCAGCCCGGACAGGGGCAGAACTGAAGCTTTCTTT. It yields the protein CASSPDRGRTEAFF.

Of note for this clone: One end of the junction does not line up with germline, which may come from a read error. The chain couples TRBV30 to TRBJ2-7; tentatively, D is TRBD1 (5 bases). Looked up from germline, CDR1 is GTSNPN and CDR2 is SVGIG (reference sequence). The CDR3 runs to 13 residues. The CDR3 DNA reads TGTGCCCGGAGTAGGGGTAGCACCTACGAGCAGTACTTC. Its protein product is CARSRGSTYEQYF.

The genes are TRBV5-1 and TRBJ2-2; the D is unclear. There are 14 residues in the CDR3. The V end lost 5 bases, the J end lost 3 bases, and 11 bases lay between the germline ends. CDR1 and CDR2 (germline): SGHRS, YFSETQ. DNA for the CDR3: TGCGCCAGCAGTCCCAACTTTTACACCGGGGAGCTGTTTTTT. Translated, it gives CASSPNFYTGELFF.

This clone was recorded once. This sample also contains other DNA sequences that code for the same CDR3. This rearrangement joins TRBV11-3 to TRBJ2-2; a possible D gene is TRBD2 (6 bases). The CDR3 consists of 15 residues. CDR1 is SGHNT, CDR2 YENEEA, per germline. Trimming took 4 bases from V and 2 from J, leaving 11 bases between them. This chain's CDR3 is CASSSGTVNTGELFF. CDR3 sequence (DNA): TGTGCCAGCAGCTCCGGGACTGTTAACACCGGGGAGCTGTTTTTT.

This chain joins TRBV6-1 and TRBJ1-1; 8 bases map to TRBD1. The ends lost 4 bases at V and 5 bases at J; junction bases unmatched: 6. Germline CDR1 and CDR2: MNHNS and SASEGT. This CDR3 has 14 amino acids. In DNA, the CDR3 is TGTGCCAGCAGTGTCAGGGGGCAAGGGACTGAAGCTTTCTTT. Translating gives CASSVRGQGTEAFF.

This sequence joins TRBV6-1 and TRBJ2-7, with D maybe TRBD1 (6 bases). The germline V gene has CDR1 MNHNS and CDR2 SASEGT. Trimming took off 2 bases at V and 1 base at J, with 27 bases between the two ends. CDR3 length: 20 residues. In DNA, the CDR3 is TGTGCCAGCAGTGAACTCGCCCGGGGCACAGGGCCAAAGGGGTCCTACGAGCAGTACTTC. As protein: CASSELARGTGPKGSYEQYF.

The V gene is TRBV7-9, the J gene TRBJ2-7; TRBD2 is a possible D gene (6 bases). With 5 bases removed from V and 0 bases from J, the gap between germline ends came to 11 bases. This CDR3 spans 14 amino acids. Germline CDR1 SEHNR, CDR2 FQNEAQ (reference sequence). The CDR3, as DNA: TGTGCCAGCAGCCCGGGGACTGACTCCTACGAGCAGTACTTC. It encodes CASSPGTDSYEQYF.

The rearrangement joins TRBV9 to TRBJ1-2; 7 nucleotides match TRBD1. The CDR3 length is 15 residues. The junction had 10 bases not matched to a gene; V was cut back by 4 bases and J by 4 bases. From germline, CDR1 is SGDLS and CDR2 YYNGEE. This CDR3 is CASSPSPGQSYGYTF. CDR3 nucleotide sequence: TGTGCCAGCAGCCCGTCCCCGGGACAGAGCTATGGCTACACCTTC.

This clone appeared once. J is TRBJ2-7 and V is TRBV4-3, with 7 nucleotides matching TRBD2. Germline CDR1 reads LGHNA; CDR2 reads YSLEER. With 1 base clipped from V and 6 bases from J, the junction kept 6 bases outside the gene matches. The CDR3 is 14 residues long. The CDR3 spells CASSQVGTTAEQYF. As DNA, the CDR3 is TGCGCCAGCAGCCAAGTGGGGACTACCGCCGAGCAGTACTTC.

The rearrangement links TRBV13 to TRBJ2-7; TRBD2 aligns across 11 bases. The CDR3 runs to 16 residues. Germline V lookup: CDR1 PRHDT, CDR2 FYEKMQ (reference sequence). The junction had 6 bases not matched to a gene; V was cut back by 2 bases and J by 3 bases. Here the CDR3 DNA reads TGTGCCAGCAGCTTAAGCCCGGGGACTAGCGGCTACGAGCAGTACTTC. Translation gives CASSLSPGTSGYEQYF.

The chain joins TRBV7-2 to TRBJ1-5; no firm D call. V lost 5 bases, J lost 7 bases, and 12 bases lay in between. CDR1 is SGHTA and CDR2 is FQGNSA in the germline V gene. This CDR3 contains 13 residues. CDR3 nucleotide sequence: TGTGCCAGCAGCACCAGCGCGGGACAGCCCCAGCATTTT. This encodes CASSTSAGQPQHF.

This clone was picked up one time. The V call is TRBV7-2, the J call TRBJ2-2; possible D gene TRBD2, 6 bases. The CDR3 sequence is 17 residues long. Germline values: CDR1 SGHTA, CDR2 FQGNSA. V shed 4 bases and J shed 7 bases, with 22 bases lying between them. CDR3 residues: CASSSGRGTGPVGELFF. For the CDR3, the DNA is TGTGCCAGCAGCTCCGGCCGGGGGACGGGGCCCGTCGGGGAGCTGTTTTTT.